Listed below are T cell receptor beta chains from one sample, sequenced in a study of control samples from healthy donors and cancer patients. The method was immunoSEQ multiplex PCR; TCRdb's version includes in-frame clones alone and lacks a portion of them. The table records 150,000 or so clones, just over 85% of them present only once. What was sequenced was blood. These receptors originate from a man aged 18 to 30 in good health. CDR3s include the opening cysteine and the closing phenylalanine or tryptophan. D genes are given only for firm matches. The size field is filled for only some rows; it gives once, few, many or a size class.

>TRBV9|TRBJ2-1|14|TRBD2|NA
TGTGCCAGCAGCTCCCTAGCGGACTACAATGAGCAGTTCTTC
CASSSLADYNEQFF
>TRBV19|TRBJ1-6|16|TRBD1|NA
TGTGCCAGTAGTGCCTGGACAGGAGAAAGAAATTCACCCCTCCACTTT
CASSAWTGERNSPLHF
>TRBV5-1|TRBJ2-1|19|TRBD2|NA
TGCGCCAGCAGCGGAATAGCGGGACTAGCGGGGGGGCCAGGGAATGAGCAGTTCTTC
CASSGIAGLAGGPGNEQFF
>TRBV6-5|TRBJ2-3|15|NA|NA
TGTGCCAGCAGTTACTGGGGCGGGAGCACAGATACGCAGTATTTT
CASSYWGGSTDTQYF
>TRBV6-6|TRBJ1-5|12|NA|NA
TGTGCCAGCCGAGCCGGAAATCAGCCCCAGCATTTT
CASRAGNQPQHF
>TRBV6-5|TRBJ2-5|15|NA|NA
TGTGCCAGCAGTTACCCGGAGGGGGGGGCGGAGACCCAGTACTTC
CASSYPEGGAETQYF
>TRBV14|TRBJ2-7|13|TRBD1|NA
TGTGCCAGCAGCCAAACCGGGACAGGGGTGCAGTACTTC
CASSQTGTGVQYF
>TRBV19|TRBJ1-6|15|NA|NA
TGTGCCAGTAGTTACCCCGGGACGGGCGGTTCACCCCTCCACTTT
CASSYPGTGGSPLHF
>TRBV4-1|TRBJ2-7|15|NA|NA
TGCGCCAGCAGCCAGGAGGTTGGCCTAGGCTACGAGCAGTACTTC
CASSQEVGLGYEQYF
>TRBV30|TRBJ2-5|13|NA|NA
TGTGCCTGGAGTGTATCGCTGGACGAGACCCAGTACTTC
CAWSVSLDETQYF
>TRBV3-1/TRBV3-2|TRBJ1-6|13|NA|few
TGTGCCAGCAGCCAAGCCCGGGGATCCACCCTCCACTTT
CASSQARGSTLHF
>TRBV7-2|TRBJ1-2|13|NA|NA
TGTGCCAGCAGCCCTCCCGGGGCGAGTGGCTACACCTTC
CASSPPGASGYTF
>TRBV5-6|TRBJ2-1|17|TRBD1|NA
TGTGCCAGCAGCTTGTGGGGACAGGGTAGCACCTACAATGAGCAGTTCTTC
CASSLWGQGSTYNEQFF
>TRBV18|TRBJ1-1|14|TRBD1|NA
TGTGCCAGCTCACCAGCTAGGCAGGGGGCTGAAGCTTTCTTT
CASSPARQGAEAFF
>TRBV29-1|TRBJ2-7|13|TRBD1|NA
TGCAGCGGCCGCGGACAGGGCTCCTACGAGCAGTACTTC
CSGRGQGSYEQYF
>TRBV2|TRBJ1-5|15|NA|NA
TGTGCCAGCAGTGAACTGGTCGGGGGGAGACAGCCCCAGCATTTT
CASSELVGGRQPQHF
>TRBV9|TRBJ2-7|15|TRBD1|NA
TGTGCCAGCAGCGACTCGACAGGGCCGTCCTACGAGCAGTACTTC
CASSDSTGPSYEQYF
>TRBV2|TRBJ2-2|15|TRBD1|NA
TGTGCCAGCAGGGGACAGGGGGCGCGCACCGGGGAGCTGTTTTTT
CASRGQGARTGELFF
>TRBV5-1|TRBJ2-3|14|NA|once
TGCGCCAGCAGCCTCACAAGACTAGAAGATACGCAGTATTTT
CASSLTRLEDTQYF
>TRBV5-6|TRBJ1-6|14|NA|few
TGTGCCAGCAGCTTGGTCAGATATAATTCACCCCTCCACTTT
CASSLVRYNSPLHF
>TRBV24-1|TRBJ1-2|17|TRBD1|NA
TGTGCCACCAGTGATACGGGACAGGGGCAACCGCCCTATGGCTACACCTTC
CATSDTGQGQPPYGYTF
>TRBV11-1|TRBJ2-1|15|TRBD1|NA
TGTGCCAGCAGCCGTCGTGGGACAGGGTTGGGTGAGCAGTTCTTC
CASSRRGTGLGEQFF
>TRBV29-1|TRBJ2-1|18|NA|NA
TGCAGCGAGTCCGGGACTTCTCCAATCCCCAGCTCCTACAATGAGCAGTTCTTC
CSESGTSPIPSSYNEQFF
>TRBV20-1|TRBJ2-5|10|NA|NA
TGCAGTGCTTCGGGCGGGACCCAGTACTTC
CSASGGTQYF